One sample yielded the 10 T cell receptor beta chains listed below, sequenced in a study of blood T cell repertoires in COVID-19. The repertoire was sequenced with immunoSEQ multiplex PCR; TCRdb's copy has only in-frame clones and lacks some. The table includes 70,000 or so clones, more than 80% detected once. Sequencing used peripheral blood. These receptors were obtained from a woman older than 75 with active or convalescent COVID-19.

CDR3 nucleotides: TGTGCCAGCAGCTTAGGGATCAGTGGGGCTTTTCAGCCCCAGCATTTT. Translating it yields CASSLGISGAFQPQHF. The chain uses TRBV11-2 and TRBJ1-5, with D tentatively TRBD1 (5 bases). Per the germline V gene, CDR1 is SGHAT and CDR2 is FQNNGV. This CDR3 has 16 amino acids. Deletions cut 1 base from V and 6 bases from J, with 16 bases between.

This chain connects TRBV6-5 to TRBJ2-3; weak D call: TRBD2 (6 bases). Germline-derived CDR1 and CDR2 are MNHEY and SVGAGI. The CDR3 runs 16 residues. V was pared by 2 bases and J by 2 bases, with 14 bases between. This chain's CDR3 is CASSYGWASATDTQYF. The CDR3 DNA is TGTGCCAGCAGTTACGGTTGGGCTAGCGCCACAGATACGCAGTATTTT.

The V call is TRBV19, the J call TRBJ2-1; D is possibly TRBD1 (5 bases). The germline V gene encodes CDR1 LNHDA and CDR2 SQIVND (reference sequence). This CDR3 comprises 15 residues. The V gene lost 6 bases and the J gene lost 4 bases, with 16 bases spanning the gap. CDR3 bases: TGTGCCAGTAGGTTTGGGGCTACTGGGTACAATGAGCAGTTCTTC. This codes for CASRFGATGYNEQFF.

The V call is TRBV11-2, the J call TRBJ1-6; D gene unclear. CDR3 length equals 15 residues. From germline, CDR1 is SGHAT and CDR2 FQNNGV. Trimming cost V 1 base and J 4 bases, with 8 bases left between them. DNA of the CDR3: TGTGCCAGCAGCTTAGGAGGAAGGTATAATTCACCCCTCCACTTT. Translation gives CASSLGGRYNSPLHF. The full variable domain, with the rest looked up from reference TRBV11-2 and TRBJ1-6, is EAGVAQSPRYKIIEKRQSVAFWCNPISGHATLYWYQQILGQGPKLLIQFQNNGVVDDSQLPKDRFSAERLKGVDSTLKIQPAKLEDSAVYLCASSLGGRYNSPLHFGNGTRLTVT.

This clone was observed once. CDR3 amino acids: CAISVKSFAVYEQYF. The CDR3 DNA follows: TGTGCCATCAGTGTGAAGTCTTTTGCAGTCTACGAGCAGTACTTC. The gene calls are TRBV10-3 and TRBJ2-7; no clear D. Deletions cut 4 bases from V and 3 bases from J, with 16 bases between. The CDR3 loop spans 15 amino acids. Germline-derived CDR1 and CDR2 are ENHRY and SYGVKD.

The chain has TRBV4-3 and TRBJ1-4, with 9 bases identical to TRBD1. The CDR3 loop spans 17 amino acids. V lost 4 bases, J lost 6 bases, and 12 bases stayed unmatched. In germline, CDR1 is LGHNA, CDR2 YSLEER. Here the CDR3 reads CASSRDRARGSDEKLFF. In DNA form, the CDR3 reads TGCGCCAGCAGCCGGGACAGGGCACGGGGTAGTGATGAAAAACTGTTTTTT.

J is TRBJ2-5 and V is TRBV19, with 12 bases aligning to TRBD2. CDR3 length equals 16 residues. After removal of 4 bases from V and 5 bases from J, the junction contained 8 bases not matched to a gene. Germline CDR1 reads LNHDA; CDR2 reads SQIVND (reference sequence). CDR3 sequence (DNA): TGTGCCAGTAGTACCGGACTAGCGGGGAAACTGGAGACCCAGTACTTC. Its translation: CASSTGLAGKLETQYF.

This chain connects TRBV5-4 to TRBJ2-5; D perhaps matches TRBD1 (5 bases). Germline loops: CDR1 SGHNT, CDR2 YYREEE (reference sequence). The CDR3 spans 13 residues. The V and J ends lost 1 base and 3 bases respectively, with 7 bases between them. CDR3 sequence reads: CASSLKGEETQYF. As DNA, the CDR3 is TGTGCCAGCAGCTTGAAAGGGGAAGAGACCCAGTACTTC.

The J gene is TRBJ2-1, the V gene TRBV15, with D possibly matching TRBD2 (6 bases). The germline V gene has CDR1 LNHNV and CDR2 YYDKDF (reference sequence). CDR3 length equals 13 residues. Trimming left V 5 bases short and J 9 bases short, with 14 bases between. The CDR3 region is CATSPRLEGEQFF. Written as DNA, the CDR3 is TGTGCCACCAGCCCTAGACTGGAGGGTGAGCAGTTCTTC.

This clone was picked up a small number of times. V usage is TRBV2 and J usage is TRBJ2-5; 7 bases are shared with TRBD2. The CDR3 totals 14 residues. Germline-derived CDR1 and CDR2 are SNHLY and FYNNEI. With 5 bases clipped from V and 5 bases from J, the junction kept 8 bases outside the gene matches. CDR3 DNA: TGTGCCAGCAGTTCGGGGGGTTTCATGGAGACCCAGTACTTC. Translating gives CASSSGGFMETQYF. The entire variable domain, with the rest obtained from reference TRBV2 and TRBJ2-5, is as follows: EPEVTQTPSHQVTQMGQEVILRCVPISNHLYFYWYRQILGQKVEFLVSFYNNEISEKSEIFDDQFSVERPDGSNFTLKIRSTKLEDSAMYFCASSSGGFMETQYFGPGTRLLVL.